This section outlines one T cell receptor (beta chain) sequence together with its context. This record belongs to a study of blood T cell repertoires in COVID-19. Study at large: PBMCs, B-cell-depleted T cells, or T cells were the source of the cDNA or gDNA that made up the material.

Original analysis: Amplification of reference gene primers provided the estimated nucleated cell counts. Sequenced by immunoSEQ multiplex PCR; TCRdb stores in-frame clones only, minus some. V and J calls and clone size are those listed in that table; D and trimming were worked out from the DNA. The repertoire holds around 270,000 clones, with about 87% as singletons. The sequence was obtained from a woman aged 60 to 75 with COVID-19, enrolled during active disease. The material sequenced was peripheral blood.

In DNA form, the CDR3 reads TGTGCCAGTAGTCCCCGGACTTTGAACACTGAAGCTTTCTTT. This gives the protein CASSPRTLNTEAFF. This chain joins TRBV19 and TRBJ1-1; D gene unclear. V was shortened by 5 bases and J by 0 bases, with 10 bases between the two germline ends. There are 14 residues in the CDR3. Germline CDR1 is LNHDA and CDR2 is SQIVND (reference sequence).